This T cell receptor (beta chain) derives from a study of blood T cells in healthy people across ages. Extracted total RNA amounted to at least 5.5 micrograms for each sample. Primed by a sample-barcoded 5' primer and a J-beta primer mix, a second PCR proceeded for 7 to 11 cycles. Using its own MiXCR run on the 5' RACE reads, TCRdb lists one record per CDR3 protein. The sample lists 1.5 million to 1.9 million distinct CDR3 sequences, around 40% occurring once. This clonotype has just a few counts. Its antigen is still unknown. Germline V gene data show CDR1 as MNHEY and CDR2 as SVGEGT. V lost 7 bases, J lost 4 bases, and 23 bases lay in between. The CDR3 consists of 17 residues. Points from the study as a whole: Naive CD4+ cell counts and diversity both ran higher in long-lived than in aged donors.

The TCR was taken from a woman younger than 35 in good health. Sequenced sample: blood. This chain connects TRBV6-2 or TRBV6-3 to TRBJ1-5, with D possibly TRBD1 on 5 matching bases. CDR3 loop: CASILYGARVRNQPQHF. The CDR3 DNA reads TGTGCCAGCATCCTTTACGGGGCCAGGGTTCGAAATCAGCCCCAGCATTTT.